This T cell receptor (beta chain) derives from a study of human T cells and chemical hapten exposure. Across the whole study: Small pooled library volume differences chiefly drove per-sample TCR yield variation.

Germline assignment: CDR1 SGHDN and CDR2 FVKESK. The CDR3 is 13 residues long. Trimming removed 2 bases from V and 4 bases from J, with 9 bases in between. Library preparation tagged each individual cDNA molecule with a unique molecular identifier. Per the study methods: TCRs per sample had a median of around 98,000 and ranged from about 23,224 to 700,000. TCRdb used MiXCR to reprocess the RACE reads, holding one entry per CDR3 protein. The V and J calls follow TCRdb's processing rather than the paper's. The table shows over 45,000 distinct CDR3 sequences, with approximately 4.7% occurring only once. Regarding time point: healthy volunteer bleed at 2 weeks. Before extraction, the whole blood was not fractionated, and total RNA was taken from it. There are many counts of this clonotype.

This chain links TRBV14 with TRBJ2-7; unclear D gene. The TCR originated in a female donor in good health. Some clones in this sample may be carry-over from other donors' samples. The sample consisted of whole blood. For the CDR3, the DNA is TGTGCCAGCAGCCAAAACAGCCTTTACGAGCAGTACTTC. Translated, it gives CASSQNSLYEQYF.